This T cell receptor (beta chain) appears in the sequencing data of a study of early T cells in non-severe SARS-CoV-2 infection. This clonotype came up a few times. TCRdb re-analysed the 5' RACE reads in MiXCR, keeping a single row per CDR3 protein. The data show some 30,000 distinct CDR3 sequences, around 5.4% seen once. Germline CDR1 SGHVS, CDR2 FNYEAQ. This CDR3 contains 15 residues. V trimming: 7 bases; J trimming: 6 bases; junction bases outside the gene matches: 10. The clonotype was recovered from an adult who was a healthcare worker with PCR-confirmed SARS-CoV-2 infection or an uninfected control (not recorded which). The sequenced sample was whole blood. The V gene is TRBV7-6, the J gene TRBJ2-2; TRBD1 aligns across 8 bases. CDR3 nucleotide sequence: TGTGCCAGCAACCCTCCGGGACAGGTCCCCGGGGAGCTGTTTTTT. Protein sequence: CASNPPGQVPGELFF.